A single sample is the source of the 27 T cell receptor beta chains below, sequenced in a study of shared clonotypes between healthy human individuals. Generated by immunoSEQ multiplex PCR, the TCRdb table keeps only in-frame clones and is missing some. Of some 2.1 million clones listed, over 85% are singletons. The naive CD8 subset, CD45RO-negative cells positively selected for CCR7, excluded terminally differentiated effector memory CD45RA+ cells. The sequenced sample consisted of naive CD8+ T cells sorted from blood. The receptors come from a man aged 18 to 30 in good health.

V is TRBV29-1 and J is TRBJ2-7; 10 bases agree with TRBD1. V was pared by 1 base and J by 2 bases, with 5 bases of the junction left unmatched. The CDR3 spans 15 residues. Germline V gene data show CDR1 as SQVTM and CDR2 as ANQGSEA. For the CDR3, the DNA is TGCAGCGTTGAAGGTTGGGGACAGGGGCCCTACGAGCAGTACTTC. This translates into CSVEGWGQGPYEQYF.

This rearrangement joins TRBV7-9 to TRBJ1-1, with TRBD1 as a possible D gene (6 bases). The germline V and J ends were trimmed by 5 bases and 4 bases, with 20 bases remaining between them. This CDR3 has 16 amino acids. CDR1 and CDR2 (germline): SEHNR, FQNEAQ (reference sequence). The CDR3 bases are TGTGCCAGCAGCGCCTCGATGGGGGGCCGGGGCACTGAAGCTTTCTTT. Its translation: CASSASMGGRGTEAFF.

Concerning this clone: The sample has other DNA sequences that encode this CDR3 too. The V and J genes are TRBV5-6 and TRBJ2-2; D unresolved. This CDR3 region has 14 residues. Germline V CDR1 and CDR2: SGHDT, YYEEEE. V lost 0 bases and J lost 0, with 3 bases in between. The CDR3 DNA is TGTGCCAGCAGCTTGGCACCGAACACCGGGGAGCTGTTTTTT. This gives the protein CASSLAPNTGELFF.

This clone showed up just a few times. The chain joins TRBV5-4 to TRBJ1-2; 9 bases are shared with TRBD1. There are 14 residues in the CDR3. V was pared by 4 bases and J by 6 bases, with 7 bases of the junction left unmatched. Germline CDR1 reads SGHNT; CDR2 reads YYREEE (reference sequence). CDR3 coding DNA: TGTGCCAGCAGCGGCGGGACAGGGAACGATGGCTACACCTTC. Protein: CASSGGTGNDGYTF.

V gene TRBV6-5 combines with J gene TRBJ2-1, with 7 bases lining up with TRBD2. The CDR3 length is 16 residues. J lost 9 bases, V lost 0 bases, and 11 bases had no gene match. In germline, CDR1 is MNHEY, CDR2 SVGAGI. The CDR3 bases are TGTGCCAGCAGTTACTCTACGGGGGGTGCGGTATTTGAGCAGTTCTTC. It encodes CASSYSTGGAVFEQFF.

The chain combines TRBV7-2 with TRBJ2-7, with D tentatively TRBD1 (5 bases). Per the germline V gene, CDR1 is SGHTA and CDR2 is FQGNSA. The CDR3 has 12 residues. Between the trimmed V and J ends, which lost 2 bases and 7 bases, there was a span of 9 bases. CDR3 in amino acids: CASSLPGQEQYF. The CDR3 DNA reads TGTGCCAGCAGCTTACCAGGGCAGGAGCAGTACTTC.

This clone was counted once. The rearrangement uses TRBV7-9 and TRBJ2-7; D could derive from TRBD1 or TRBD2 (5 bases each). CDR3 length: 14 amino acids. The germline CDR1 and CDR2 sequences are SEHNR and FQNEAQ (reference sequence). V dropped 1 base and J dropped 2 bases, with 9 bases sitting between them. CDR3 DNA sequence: TGTGCCAGCAGCTTAGGAGGGGCAGCCTACGAGCAGTACTTC. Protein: CASSLGGAAYEQYF.

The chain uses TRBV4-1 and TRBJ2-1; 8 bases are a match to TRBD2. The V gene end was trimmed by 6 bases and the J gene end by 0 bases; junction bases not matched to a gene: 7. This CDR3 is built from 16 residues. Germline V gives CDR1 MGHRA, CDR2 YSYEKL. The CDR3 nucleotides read TGCGCCAGCAGTGGGTTAGCGGGGAGCTCCTACAATGAGCAGTTCTTC. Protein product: CASSGLAGSSYNEQFF.

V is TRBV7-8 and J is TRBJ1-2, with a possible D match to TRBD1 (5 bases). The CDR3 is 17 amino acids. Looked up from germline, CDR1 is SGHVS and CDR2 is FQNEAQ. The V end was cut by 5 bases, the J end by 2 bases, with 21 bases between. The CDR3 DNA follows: TGTGCCAGCAGCCCAACTATGCTGGGAGGGGAAAACTATGGCTACACCTTC. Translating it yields CASSPTMLGGENYGYTF.

CDR3 sequence (DNA): TGTGCCAGCAGCGACGGACAGGGGCTTTGGGACCAGTACTTC. Amino acid sequence: CASSDGQGLWDQYF. The rearrangement joins TRBV5-6 to TRBJ2-5; 9 positions agree with TRBD1. This CDR3 comprises 14 residues. CDR1 SGHDT and CDR2 YYEEEE come from the germline V gene. The V gene end was trimmed by 4 bases and the J gene end by 10 bases; junction bases not matched to a gene: 11. Using reference TRBV5-6 and TRBJ2-5 for the parts outside the CDR3, the full variable domain is DAGVTQSPTHLIKTRGQQVTLRCSPKSGHDTVSWYQQALGQGPQFIFQYYEEEERQRGNFPDRFSGHQFPNYSSELNVNALLLGDSALYLCASSDGQGLWDQYFGPGTRLLVL.

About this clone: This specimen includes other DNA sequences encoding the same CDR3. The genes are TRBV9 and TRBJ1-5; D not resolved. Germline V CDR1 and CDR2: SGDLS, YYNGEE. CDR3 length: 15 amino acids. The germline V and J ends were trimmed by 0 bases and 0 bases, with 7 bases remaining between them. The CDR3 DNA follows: TGTGCCAGCAGCGTAGAGGGTTATAGCAATCAGCCCCAGCATTTT. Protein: CASSVEGYSNQPQHF.

The CDR3 DNA reads TGTGCCAGCTTGCGTACGACAAGGGAGCAGTTCTTC. Its translation is CASLRTTREQFF. The V call is TRBV6-1, the J call TRBJ2-1; D uncertain. V dropped 8 bases and J dropped 10 bases, with 15 bases sitting between them. CDR3 length: 12 residues. Germline V gives CDR1 MNHNS, CDR2 SASEGT.

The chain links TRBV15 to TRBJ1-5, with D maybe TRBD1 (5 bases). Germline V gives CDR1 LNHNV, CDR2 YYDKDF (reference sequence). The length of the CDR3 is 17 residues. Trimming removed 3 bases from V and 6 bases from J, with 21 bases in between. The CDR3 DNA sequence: TGTGCCACCAGCAGTACGGACAAATACTCAGGTGGTCAGCCCCAGCATTTT. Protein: CATSSTDKYSGGQPQHF.

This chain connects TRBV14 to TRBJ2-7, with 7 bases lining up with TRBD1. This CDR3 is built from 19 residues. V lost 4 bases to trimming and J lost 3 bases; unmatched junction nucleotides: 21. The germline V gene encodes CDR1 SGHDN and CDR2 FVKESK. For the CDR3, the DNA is TGTGCCAGCAGCCTAGGGATGGGAGACCGGGACAGCCTTGGCTACGAGCAGTACTTC. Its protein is CASSLGMGDRDSLGYEQYF.

CDR3 coding DNA: TGCGCCAGCAGTCTAGCGGGGGTCCCCTACGAGCAGTACTTC. This translates into CASSLAGVPYEQYF. The V call is TRBV10-2, the J call TRBJ2-7, with TRBD2 matching over 10 bases. This CDR3 contains 14 residues. Unmatched junction bases numbered 3, after V lost 5 bases and J lost 2 bases. CDR1 WSHSY and CDR2 SAAADI come from the germline V gene.

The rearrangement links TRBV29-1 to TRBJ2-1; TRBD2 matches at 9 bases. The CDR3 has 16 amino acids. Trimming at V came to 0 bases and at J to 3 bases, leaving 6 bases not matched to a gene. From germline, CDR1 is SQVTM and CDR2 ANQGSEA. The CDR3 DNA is TGCAGCGTTGAAGATCCTAGCGGGACCCTCTACAATGAGCAGTTCTTC. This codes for CSVEDPSGTLYNEQFF.

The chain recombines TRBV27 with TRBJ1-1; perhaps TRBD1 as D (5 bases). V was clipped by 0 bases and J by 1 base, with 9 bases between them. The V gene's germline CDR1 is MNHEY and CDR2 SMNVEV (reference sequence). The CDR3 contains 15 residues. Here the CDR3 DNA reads TGTGCCAGCAGTTTATCGTCAGGACAGAACACTGAAGCTTTCTTT. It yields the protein CASSLSSGQNTEAFF.

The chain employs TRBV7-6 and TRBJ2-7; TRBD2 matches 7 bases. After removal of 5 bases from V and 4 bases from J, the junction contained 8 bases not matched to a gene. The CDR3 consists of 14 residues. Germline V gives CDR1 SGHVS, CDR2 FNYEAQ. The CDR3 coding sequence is TGTGCCAGCAGCCCGCCGGGAGGTTTATACGAGCAGTACTTC. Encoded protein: CASSPPGGLYEQYF.

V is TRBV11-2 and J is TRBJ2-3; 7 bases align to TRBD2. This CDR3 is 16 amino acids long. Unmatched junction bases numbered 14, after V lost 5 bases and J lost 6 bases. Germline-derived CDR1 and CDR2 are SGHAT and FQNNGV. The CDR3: CASSPLDGGSSDTQYF. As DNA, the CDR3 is TGTGCCAGCAGCCCCCTTGACGGCGGGAGTTCCGATACGCAGTATTTT.

CDR3 sequence: CASSASPVEQYF. The DNA of the CDR3 is TGTGCCAGCAGCGCCTCCCCGGTCGAGCAGTACTTC. This sequence joins TRBV2 and TRBJ2-7; D is unresolved. V lost 6 bases to trimming and J lost 6 bases, with 12 bases between them. This CDR3 has 12 amino acids. Looked up from germline, CDR1 is SNHLY and CDR2 is FYNNEI. The full variable domain, its missing parts supplied by reference TRBV2 and TRBJ2-7, is EPEVTQTPSHQVTQMGQEVILRCVPISNHLYFYWYRQILGQKVEFLVSFYNNEISEKSEIFDDQFSVERPDGSNFTLKIRSTKLEDSAMYFCASSASPVEQYFGPGTRLTVT.

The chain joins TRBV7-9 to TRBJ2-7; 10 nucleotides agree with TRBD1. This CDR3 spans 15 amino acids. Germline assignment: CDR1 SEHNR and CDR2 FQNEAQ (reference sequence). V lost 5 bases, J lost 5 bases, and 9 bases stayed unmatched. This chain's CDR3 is CASSHRDRGLHEQYF. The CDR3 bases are TGTGCCAGCAGCCACAGGGACAGGGGACTCCACGAGCAGTACTTC.

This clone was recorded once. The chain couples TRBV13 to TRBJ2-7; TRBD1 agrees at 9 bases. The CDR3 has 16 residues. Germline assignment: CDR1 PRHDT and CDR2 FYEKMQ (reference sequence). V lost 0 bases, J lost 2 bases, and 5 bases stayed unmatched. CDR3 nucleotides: TGTGCCAGCAGCTTAGGCCTTGGGACAGGGACCTACGAGCAGTACTTC. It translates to CASSLGLGTGTYEQYF. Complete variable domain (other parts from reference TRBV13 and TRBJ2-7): AAGVIQSPRHLIKEKRETATLKCYPIPRHDTVYWYQQGPGQDPQFLISFYEKMQSDKGSIPDRFSAQQFSDYHSELNMSSLELGDSALYFCASSLGLGTGTYEQYFGPGTRLTVT.

The DNA of the CDR3 is TGTGCCAGCAGTGACGGGGGGGCCTCCTACAATGAGCAGTTCTTC. This translates into CASSDGGASYNEQFF. J is TRBJ2-1 and V is TRBV6-4; D perhaps matches TRBD2 (7 bases). This CDR3 spans 15 amino acids. Trimming left V 2 bases short and J 0 bases short, with 8 bases between. From germline, CDR1 is MRHNA and CDR2 SNTAGT.

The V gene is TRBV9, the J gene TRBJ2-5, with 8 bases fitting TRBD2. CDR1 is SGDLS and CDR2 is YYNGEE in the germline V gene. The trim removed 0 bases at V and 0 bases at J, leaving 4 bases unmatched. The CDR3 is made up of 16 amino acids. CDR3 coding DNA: TGTGCCAGCAGCGTAGGGCTAGCGGGCAACCAAGAGACCCAGTACTTC. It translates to CASSVGLAGNQETQYF.

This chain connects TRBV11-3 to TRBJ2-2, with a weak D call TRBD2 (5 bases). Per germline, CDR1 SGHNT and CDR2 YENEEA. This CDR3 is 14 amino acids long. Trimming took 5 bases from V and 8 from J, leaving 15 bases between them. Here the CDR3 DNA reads TGTGCCAGCAGCGAAAATGAAAGGGAGGGGGAGCTGTTTTTT. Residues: CASSENEREGELFF.

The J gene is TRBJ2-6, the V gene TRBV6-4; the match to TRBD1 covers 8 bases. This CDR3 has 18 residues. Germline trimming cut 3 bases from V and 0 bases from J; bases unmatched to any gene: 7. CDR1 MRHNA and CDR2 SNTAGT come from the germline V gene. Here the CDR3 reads CASSERTGLSSGANVLTF. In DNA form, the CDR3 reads TGTGCCAGCAGTGAACGGACAGGGCTGAGCTCTGGGGCCAACGTCCTGACTTTC.

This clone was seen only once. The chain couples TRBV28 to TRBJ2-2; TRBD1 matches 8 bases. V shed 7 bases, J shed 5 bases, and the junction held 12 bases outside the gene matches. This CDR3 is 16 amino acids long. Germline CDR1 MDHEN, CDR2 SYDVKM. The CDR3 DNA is TGTGCCAGCAATATACCCGGGACAGGAAGGACCGGGGAGCTGTTTTTT. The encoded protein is CASNIPGTGRTGELFF. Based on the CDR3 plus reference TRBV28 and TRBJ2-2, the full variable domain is DVKVTQSSRYLVKRTGEKVFLECVQDMDHENMFWYRQDPGLGLRLIYFSYDVKMKEKGDIPEGYSVSREKKERFSLILESASTNQTSMYLCASNIPGTGRTGELFFGEGSRLTVL.